Below are 28 T cell receptor beta chains sequenced from a single sample in a study of cytomegalovirus exposure and HLA in healthy donors. The primer mix had 60 Vbeta and 13 Jbeta primers. TCRdb keeps only in-frame clones here, not all; method: immunoSEQ multiplex PCR. The sample consists of fewer than 120,000 clones, roughly 84% of them appearing once. Material for sequencing was PBMCs. The receptors were gathered from a man aged 30 to 45 in good health and CMV-seropositive.

The chain links TRBV11-2 to TRBJ2-3; 15 bases are shared with TRBD2. V shed 4 bases, J shed 6 bases, and the junction held 2 bases outside the gene matches. CDR3 length equals 15 residues. Germline CDR1 reads SGHAT; CDR2 reads FQNNGV. This chain's CDR3 is CASSSGTSGGDTQYF. In nucleotides, the CDR3 is TGTGCCAGCAGCTCCGGGACTAGCGGGGGGGATACGCAGTATTTT.

The chain is built from TRBV7-8 and TRBJ2-7, with 11 nucleotides matching TRBD1. V shed 5 bases, J shed 5 bases, and the junction held 8 bases outside the gene matches. In germline, CDR1 is SGHVS, CDR2 FQNEAQ. The CDR3 consists of 15 residues. The DNA for the CDR3 is TGTGCCAGCAGCGCGGTGGGACAGGGGGTGCACGAGCAGTACTTC. Translating gives CASSAVGQGVHEQYF.

V usage is TRBV7-9 and J usage is TRBJ2-7; the match to TRBD1 covers 8 bases. The CDR3 is made up of 15 amino acids. With V trimmed by 5 bases and J by 3 bases, 9 bases remained unmatched. From germline, CDR1 is SEHNR and CDR2 FQNEAQ (reference sequence). The CDR3: CASSETDRARYEQYF. The CDR3 bases are TGTGCCAGCAGCGAGACGGACAGGGCGCGCTACGAGCAGTACTTC.

The rearrangement uses TRBV9 and TRBJ1-2; a weak D match, TRBD1 (5 bases). V dropped 7 bases and J dropped 4 bases, with 14 bases sitting between them. Germline CDR1 is SGDLS and CDR2 is YYNGEE. The CDR3 runs to 13 residues. CDR3 DNA: TGTGCCAGCCGGGGCGCGGGGCTCTATGGCTACACCTTC. Translation gives CASRGAGLYGYTF.

This clone has only a few counts. The J gene is TRBJ1-4, the V gene TRBV7-9; no definite D call. The germline V gene encodes CDR1 SEHNR and CDR2 FQNEAQ (reference sequence). V was shortened by 1 base and J by 13 bases, with 7 bases between the two germline ends. The CDR3 covers 11 residues. The CDR3 sequence is CASSLDSGLFF. The CDR3 DNA follows: TGTGCCAGCAGCTTAGACAGTGGACTGTTTTTT.

This rearrangement joins TRBV7-9 to TRBJ2-7, with D hard to call. Germline lookup yields CDR1 SEHNR and CDR2 FQNEAQ (reference sequence). The CDR3 runs 12 residues. V dropped 5 bases and J dropped 4 bases, with 9 bases sitting between them. CDR3 nucleotide sequence: TGTGCCAGCAGCCCGACTGTATACGAGCAGTACTTC. The encoded protein is CASSPTVYEQYF.

This clone was found a few times. V and J are TRBV6-6 and TRBJ1-2; D uncertain. Trimming took off 0 bases at V and 3 bases at J, with 11 bases between the two ends. Germline CDR1 is MNHNY and CDR2 is SVGAGI (reference sequence). The CDR3 is 15 amino acids. The CDR3 region has the DNA TGTGCCAGCAGTTACTCAGAGGTATTTGACTATGGCTACACCTTC. This codes for CASSYSEVFDYGYTF.

The V gene is TRBV6-5, the J gene TRBJ2-7; 8 nucleotides agree with TRBD1. The germline V gene has CDR1 MNHEY and CDR2 SVGAGI. The CDR3 runs 13 residues. V shed 5 bases, J shed 6 bases, and the junction held 6 bases outside the gene matches. The CDR3 reads CASSEDRAGEQYF. CDR3 nucleotide sequence: TGTGCCAGCAGTGAGGACAGGGCCGGCGAGCAGTACTTC.

V gene TRBV10-3 combines with J gene TRBJ1-2, with D unclear. This CDR3 comprises 16 residues. The germline V gene has CDR1 ENHRY and CDR2 SYGVKD. Trimming removed 0 bases at V and 0 bases at J, with 11 bases between. This chain's CDR3 is CAISESLDGANYGYTF. CDR3 in DNA: TGTGCCATCAGTGAGTCCCTAGACGGTGCTAACTATGGCTACACCTTC.

A few counts support this clone. The J gene is TRBJ1-4, the V gene TRBV6-5, with TRBD1 as a possible D gene (6 bases). Between the trimmed V and J ends, which lost 6 bases and 5 bases, there was a span of 13 bases. The CDR3 is 14 amino acids. CDR1 and CDR2 from the germline V gene are MNHEY and SVGAGI. In DNA, the CDR3 is TGTGCCAGCAGCTCGGGACAACGAAATGAAAAACTGTTTTTT. This sequence encodes CASSSGQRNEKLFF.

Concerning this clone itself: This sequence may be a read error, since a much larger clone differs from it by one base. V usage is TRBV5-6 and J usage is TRBJ1-2; D might be TRBD1 (5 bases). This CDR3 is 12 amino acids long. V lost 4 bases to trimming and J lost 4 bases, with 8 bases between them. Germline lookup yields CDR1 SGHDT and CDR2 YYEEEE. This CDR3 is CASSLTVYGYTF. The DNA for the CDR3 is TGTGCCAGCAGCCTGACAGTCTATGGCTACACCTTC.

Comment on this clone: Distinct nucleotide sequences in the sample also encode this CDR3. V and J are TRBV7-9 and TRBJ1-2; TRBD1 is a possible D gene (5 bases). V lost 1 base, J lost 0 bases, and 9 bases lay in between. The CDR3 has 15 residues. Germline V gene lookup returns CDR1 SEHNR and CDR2 FQNEAQ (reference sequence). The CDR3 bases are TGTGCCAGCAGCTTAGTACAGGCGACTAACTATGGCTACACCTTC. It codes for CASSLVQATNYGYTF.

The gene calls are TRBV9 and TRBJ2-5; 12 nucleotides agree with TRBD2. This CDR3 spans 15 amino acids. Per germline, CDR1 SGDLS and CDR2 YYNGEE. With 3 bases clipped from V and 5 bases from J, the junction kept 5 bases outside the gene matches. CDR3 nucleotides: TGTGCCAGCAGCGACGGACTAGCGGGGAGGGAGACCCAGTACTTC. Its translation: CASSDGLAGRETQYF.

The chain has TRBV27 and TRBJ2-2, with D unclear. Deletions cut 1 base from V and 4 bases from J, with 16 bases between. The germline V gene encodes CDR1 MNHEY and CDR2 SMNVEV (reference sequence). The CDR3 consists of 17 residues. The CDR3 loop reads CASSLFGSIFPTGELFF. CDR3 DNA sequence: TGTGCCAGCAGTTTATTTGGCTCAATTTTCCCCACCGGGGAGCTGTTTTTT.

The V and J genes are TRBV2 and TRBJ1-1; 8 bases fit TRBD1. The CDR3 has 14 residues. Trimming took 5 bases from V and 7 from J; bases not matched to a gene: 9. Germline V gives CDR1 SNHLY, CDR2 FYNNEI. The CDR3 nucleotides read TGTGCCAGCAGTTCACAGGGGGTCCGGTTTGAAGCTTTCTTT. Its protein is CASSSQGVRFEAFF.

V usage is TRBV7-9 and J usage is TRBJ2-1, with D maybe TRBD2 (7 bases). This CDR3 is 16 amino acids long. V lost 2 bases to trimming and J lost 0 bases, with 11 bases between them. Germline lookup yields CDR1 SEHNR and CDR2 FQNEAQ (reference sequence). DNA for the CDR3: TGTGCCAGCAGCTTATTCCGGGGGGCCTCCTACAATGAGCAGTTCTTC. This encodes CASSLFRGASYNEQFF.

The chain uses TRBV7-9 and TRBJ2-6; TRBD1 is a possible D gene (6 bases). This CDR3 has 18 amino acids. The germline gives CDR1 SEHNR, CDR2 FQNEAQ (reference sequence). V was clipped by 8 bases and J by 4 bases, with 24 bases between them. The CDR3 sequence is CASENRQGSSTGANVLTF. The CDR3, as DNA: TGTGCCAGCGAGAATCGCCAGGGGAGTTCGACGGGGGCCAACGTCCTGACTTTC.

The CDR3 sequence is CASSGSYRAIGDGYTF. CDR3 bases: TGTGCCAGCAGTGGATCCTACAGGGCTATTGGGGATGGCTACACCTTC. The chain carries TRBV2 and TRBJ1-2, with a tentative D call TRBD1 (6 bases). The V end lost 4 bases, the J end lost 6 bases, and 21 bases lay between the germline ends. Germline values: CDR1 SNHLY, CDR2 FYNNEI. There are 16 residues in the CDR3.

The sample holds one count of this clone. The gene calls are TRBV10-3 and TRBJ2-1; tentatively, D is TRBD2 (7 bases). CDR1 is ENHRY and CDR2 is SYGVKD in the germline V gene. The CDR3 sequence is 14 residues long. V was clipped by 7 bases and J by 5 bases, with 15 bases between them. The CDR3 loop reads CAITRGAQDNEQFF. For the CDR3, the DNA is TGTGCCATCACCCGGGGGGCCCAAGACAATGAGCAGTTCTTC.

This clone was detected a few times. The V gene is TRBV2, the J gene TRBJ2-5; 10 nucleotides align to TRBD1. CDR3 size: 13 residues. Per germline, CDR1 SNHLY and CDR2 FYNNEI. The V segment lost 6 bases and the J segment 5 bases; nucleotides outside the gene matches: 3. CDR3 residues: CASRDRGKETQYF. The CDR3 coding sequence is TGTGCCAGCAGGGACAGGGGGAAGGAGACCCAGTACTTC.

The chain has TRBV9 and TRBJ1-2, with 7 bases identical to TRBD1. The CDR3 spans 14 residues. The germline V gene encodes CDR1 SGDLS and CDR2 YYNGEE. V shed 2 bases and J 6 bases; nucleotides not matched to a gene: 7. The CDR3: CASSVLTGMDGYTF. The CDR3 bases are TGTGCCAGCAGCGTGCTGACAGGGATGGATGGCTACACCTTC.

The gene calls are TRBV6-1 and TRBJ1-2, with D perhaps matching TRBD1 (6 bases). This CDR3 is built from 11 residues. Per germline, CDR1 MNHNS and CDR2 SASEGT. Deletions cut 10 bases from V and 2 bases from J, with 8 bases between. The CDR3 coding sequence is TGTGCCACTGGACAGAACTATGGCTACACCTTC. Protein product: CATGQNYGYTF.

The chain employs TRBV5-4 and TRBJ2-1; maybe TRBD2 (5 bases). The V end lost 0 bases, the J end lost 9 bases, and 7 bases lay between the germline ends. Germline CDR1 reads SGHNT; CDR2 reads YYREEE (reference sequence). The CDR3 covers 12 residues. The CDR3 DNA reads TGTGCCAGCAGCTTGGTAGGGAGTGAGCAGTTCTTC. Translating gives CASSLVGSEQFF.

This sequence joins TRBV19 and TRBJ2-7, with a weak D call TRBD1 (6 bases). In germline, CDR1 is LNHDA, CDR2 SQIVND (reference sequence). V was pared by 9 bases and J by 2 bases, with 17 bases between. The CDR3 spans 14 residues. The CDR3 loop is CASSLGTNTYEQYF. The CDR3 DNA is TGTGCCAGCTCTCTCGGGACAAATACCTACGAGCAGTACTTC.

The chain combines TRBV27 with TRBJ2-5; 8 bases are shared with TRBD1. Germline CDR1 is MNHEY and CDR2 is SMNVEV (reference sequence). V dropped 5 bases and J dropped 0; count of bases not matched to a gene: 8. This CDR3 has 16 amino acids. This CDR3 reads CASSPGQAMYQETQYF. Written as DNA, the CDR3 is TGTGCCAGCAGTCCGGGACAGGCAATGTACCAAGAGACCCAGTACTTC.

This chain uses TRBV30 with TRBJ2-5; 12 bases map to TRBD2. Germline CDR1 GTSNPN, CDR2 SVGIG (reference sequence). V trimming: 3 bases; J trimming: 2 bases; junction bases outside the gene matches: 7. The CDR3 extends over 16 amino acids. CDR3 DNA: TGTGCCTGGAGCAGAGGACTAGCGGGGATTCAAGAGACCCAGTACTTC. Translated: CAWSRGLAGIQETQYF.

The chain combines TRBV10-2 with TRBJ2-3; 10 bases map to TRBD2. Germline assignment: CDR1 WSHSY and CDR2 SAAADI. J was trimmed by 5 bases and V by 6 bases; bases with no gene match: 14. This CDR3 spans 17 amino acids. The CDR3 is CASRLRTQRGGQDTQYF. CDR3 in DNA: TGCGCCAGCAGACTACGGACCCAGCGGGGGGGCCAAGATACGCAGTATTTT.

The gene calls are TRBV5-6 and TRBJ2-1, with 10 bases that match TRBD1. There are 16 residues in the CDR3. Germline V gene lookup returns CDR1 SGHDT and CDR2 YYEEEE. J lost 7 bases, V lost 0 bases, and 7 bases had no gene match. The CDR3, as DNA: TGTGCCAGCAGCTTGGTACCCGGGACAGGGGCAAATGAGCAGTTCTTC. The encoded protein is CASSLVPGTGANEQFF.